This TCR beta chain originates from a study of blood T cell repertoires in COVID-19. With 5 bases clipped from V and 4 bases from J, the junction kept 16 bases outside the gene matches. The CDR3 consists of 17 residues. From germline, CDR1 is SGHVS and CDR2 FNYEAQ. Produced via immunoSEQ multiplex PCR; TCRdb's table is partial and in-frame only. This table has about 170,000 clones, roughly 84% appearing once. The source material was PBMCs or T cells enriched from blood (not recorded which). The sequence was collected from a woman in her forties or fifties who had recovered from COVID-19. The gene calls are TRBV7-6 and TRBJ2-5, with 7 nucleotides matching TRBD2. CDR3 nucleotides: TGTGCCAGCAGCCTTAGCGGCGGGAGAATGTTGGGAGAGACCCAGTACTTC. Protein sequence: CASSLSGGRMLGETQYF.